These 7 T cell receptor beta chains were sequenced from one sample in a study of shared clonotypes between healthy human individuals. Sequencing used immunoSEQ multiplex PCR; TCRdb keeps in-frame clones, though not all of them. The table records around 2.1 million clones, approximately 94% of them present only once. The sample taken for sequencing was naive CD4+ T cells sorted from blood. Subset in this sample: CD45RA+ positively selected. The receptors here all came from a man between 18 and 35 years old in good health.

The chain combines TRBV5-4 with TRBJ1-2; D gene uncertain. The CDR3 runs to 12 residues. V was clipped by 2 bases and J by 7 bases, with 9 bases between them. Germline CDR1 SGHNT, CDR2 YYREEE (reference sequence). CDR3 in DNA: TGTGCCAGCAGCTTTTTTAGCGGTGGCTACACCTTC. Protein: CASSFFSGGYTF.

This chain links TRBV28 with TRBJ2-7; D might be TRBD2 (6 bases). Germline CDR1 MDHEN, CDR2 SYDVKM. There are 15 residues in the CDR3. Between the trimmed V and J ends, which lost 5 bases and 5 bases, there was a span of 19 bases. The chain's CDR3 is CASSTQGEGRNEQYF. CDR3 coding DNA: TGTGCCAGCAGTACGCAGGGTGAAGGGAGGAACGAGCAGTACTTC.

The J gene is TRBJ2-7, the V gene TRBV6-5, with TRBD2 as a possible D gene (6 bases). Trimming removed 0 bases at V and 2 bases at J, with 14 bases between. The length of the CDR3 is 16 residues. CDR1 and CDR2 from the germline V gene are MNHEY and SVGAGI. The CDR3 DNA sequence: TGTGCCAGCAGTTACTCGACACTAGCATTCCCCTACGAGCAGTACTTC. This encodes CASSYSTLAFPYEQYF.

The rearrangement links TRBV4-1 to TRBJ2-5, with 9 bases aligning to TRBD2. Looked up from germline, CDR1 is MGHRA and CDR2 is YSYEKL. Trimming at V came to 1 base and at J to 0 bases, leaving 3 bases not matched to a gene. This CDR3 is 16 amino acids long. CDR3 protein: CASSQGTSANQETQYF. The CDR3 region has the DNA TGCGCCAGCAGCCAAGGGACTAGCGCGAACCAAGAGACCCAGTACTTC.

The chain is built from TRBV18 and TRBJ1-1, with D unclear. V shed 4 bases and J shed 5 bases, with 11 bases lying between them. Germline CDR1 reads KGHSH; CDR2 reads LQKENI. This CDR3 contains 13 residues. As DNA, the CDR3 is TGTGCCAGCTCACAATCCACCGGGACTGAAGCTTTCTTT. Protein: CASSQSTGTEAFF. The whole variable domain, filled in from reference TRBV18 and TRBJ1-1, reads NAGVMQNPRHLVRRRGQEARLRCSPMKGHSHVYWYRQLPEEGLKFMVYLQKENIIDESGMPKERFSAEFPKEGPSILRIQQVVRGDSAAYFCASSQSTGTEAFFGQGTRLTVV.

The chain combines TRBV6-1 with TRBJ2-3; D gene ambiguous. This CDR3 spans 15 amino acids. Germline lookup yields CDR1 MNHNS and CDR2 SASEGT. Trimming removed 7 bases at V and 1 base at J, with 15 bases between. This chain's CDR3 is CASISPWAGTDTQYF. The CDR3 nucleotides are TGTGCCAGCATCAGTCCCTGGGCGGGCACAGATACGCAGTATTTT.

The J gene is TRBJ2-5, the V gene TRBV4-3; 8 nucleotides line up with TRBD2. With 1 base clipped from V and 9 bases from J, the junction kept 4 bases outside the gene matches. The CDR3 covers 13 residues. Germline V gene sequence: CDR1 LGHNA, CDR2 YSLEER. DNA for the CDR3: TGCGCCAGCAGCCAAGGGTCGGGGGGGGCCCAGTACTTC. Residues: CASSQGSGGAQYF.